This TCR beta chain is from a study of T-cell memory formation after mild COVID-19. This clonotype was detected a few times. Its antigen is undetermined. Libraries for TCRalpha and TCRbeta carried sample barcodes and unique molecular identifiers via 5'RACE. One entry per CDR3 protein, called by TCRdb with MiXCR from the 5' RACE reads. The sample carries under 700,000 distinct CDR3 sequences, just over 20% recorded once. Whole-study findings and limits: Pre-infection memory contained some responding clones, which suggested that cross-reactive memory had joined.

The CDR3 contains 14 residues. J lost 8 bases, V lost 7 bases, and 12 bases had no gene match. Germline V gene lookup returns CDR1 MGHDK and CDR2 SYGVNS. The specimen was PBMCs or a T cell subset sorted from them (not recorded which). The chain has TRBV25-1 and TRBJ1-2, with TRBD1 matching over 8 bases. This clonotype was obtained from an adult woman who had mild COVID-19 (a few samples of this study predate the infection). Cell type and time point are not known. The CDR3 DNA follows: TGTGCCAGCACCCCAGGACAGGGAGCAGGGGGCTACACCTTC. Protein product: CASTPGQGAGGYTF.